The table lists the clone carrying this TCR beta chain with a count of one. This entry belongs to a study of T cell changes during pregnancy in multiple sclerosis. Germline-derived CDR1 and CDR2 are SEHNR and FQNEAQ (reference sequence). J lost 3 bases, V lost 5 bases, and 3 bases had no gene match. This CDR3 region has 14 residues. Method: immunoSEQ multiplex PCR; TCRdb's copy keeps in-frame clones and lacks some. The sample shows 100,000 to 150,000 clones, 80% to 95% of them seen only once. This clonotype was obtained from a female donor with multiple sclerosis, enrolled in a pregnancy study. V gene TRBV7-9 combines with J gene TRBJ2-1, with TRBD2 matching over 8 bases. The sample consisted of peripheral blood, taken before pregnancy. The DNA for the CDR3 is TGTGCCAGCAGCCAAAGCGGGAGCTACAATGAGCAGTTCTTC. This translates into CASSQSGSYNEQFF. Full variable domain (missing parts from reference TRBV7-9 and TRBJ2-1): DTGVSQNPRHKITKRGQNVTFRCDPISEHNRLYWYRQTLGQGPEFLTYFQNEAQLEKSRLLSDRFSAERPKGSFSTLEIQRTEQGDSAMYLCASSQSGSYNEQFFGPGTRLTVL.